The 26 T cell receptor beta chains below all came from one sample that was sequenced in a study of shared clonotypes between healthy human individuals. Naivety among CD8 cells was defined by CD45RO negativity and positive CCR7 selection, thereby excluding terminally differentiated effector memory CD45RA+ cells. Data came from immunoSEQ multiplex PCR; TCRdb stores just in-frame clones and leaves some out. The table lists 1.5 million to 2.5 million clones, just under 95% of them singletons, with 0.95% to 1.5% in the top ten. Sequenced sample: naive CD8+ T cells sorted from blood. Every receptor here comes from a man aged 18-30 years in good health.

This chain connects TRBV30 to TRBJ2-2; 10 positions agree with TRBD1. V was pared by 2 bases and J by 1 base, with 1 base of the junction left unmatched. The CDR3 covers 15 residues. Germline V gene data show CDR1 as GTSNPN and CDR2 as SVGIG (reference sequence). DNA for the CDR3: TGTGCCTGGAGTAGGGACAGGGGGAACACCGGGGAGCTGTTTTTT. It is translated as CAWSRDRGNTGELFF. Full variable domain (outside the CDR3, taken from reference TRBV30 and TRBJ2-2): SQTIHQWPATLVQPVGSPLSLECTVEGTSNPNLYWYRQAAGRGLQLLFYSVGIGQISSEVPQNLSASRPQDRQFILSSKKLLLSDSGFYLCAWSRDRGNTGELFFGEGSRLTVL.

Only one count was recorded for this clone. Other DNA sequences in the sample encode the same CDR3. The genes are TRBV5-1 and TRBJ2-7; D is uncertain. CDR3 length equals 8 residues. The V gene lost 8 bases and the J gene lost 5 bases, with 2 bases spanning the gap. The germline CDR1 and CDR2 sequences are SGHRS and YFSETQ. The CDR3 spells CARDEQYF. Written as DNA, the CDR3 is TGCGCCAGGGACGAGCAGTACTTC.

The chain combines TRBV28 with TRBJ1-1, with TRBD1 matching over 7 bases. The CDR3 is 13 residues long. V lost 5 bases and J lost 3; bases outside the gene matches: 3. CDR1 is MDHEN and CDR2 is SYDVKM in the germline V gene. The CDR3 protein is CASSPQGDTEAFF. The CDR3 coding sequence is TGTGCCAGCAGTCCCCAGGGGGACACTGAAGCTTTCTTT.

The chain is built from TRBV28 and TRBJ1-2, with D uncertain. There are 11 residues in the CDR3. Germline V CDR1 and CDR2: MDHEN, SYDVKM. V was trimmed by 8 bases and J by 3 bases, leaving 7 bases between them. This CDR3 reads CASGEDYGYTF. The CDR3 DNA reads TGTGCCAGCGGGGAGGACTATGGCTACACCTTC.

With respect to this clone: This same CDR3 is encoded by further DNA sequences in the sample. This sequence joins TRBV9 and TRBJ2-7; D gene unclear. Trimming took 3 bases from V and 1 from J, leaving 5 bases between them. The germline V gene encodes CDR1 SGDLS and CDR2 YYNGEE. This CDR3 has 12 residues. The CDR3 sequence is CASSGDSYEQYF. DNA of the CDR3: TGTGCCAGCAGCGGGGATTCCTACGAGCAGTACTTC.

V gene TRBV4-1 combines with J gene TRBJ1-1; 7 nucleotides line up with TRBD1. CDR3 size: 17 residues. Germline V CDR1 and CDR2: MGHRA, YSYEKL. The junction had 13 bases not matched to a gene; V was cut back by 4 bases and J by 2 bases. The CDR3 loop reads CASSLRQGRGKNTEAFF. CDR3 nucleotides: TGCGCCAGCAGCCTACGACAGGGTCGGGGAAAAAACACTGAAGCTTTCTTT.

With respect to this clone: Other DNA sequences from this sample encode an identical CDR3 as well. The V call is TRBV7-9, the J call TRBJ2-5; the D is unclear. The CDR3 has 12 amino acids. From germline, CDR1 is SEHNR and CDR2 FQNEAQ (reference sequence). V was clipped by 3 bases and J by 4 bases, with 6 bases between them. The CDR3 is CASSLLGETQYF. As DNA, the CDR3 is TGTGCCAGCAGCTTGCTAGGAGAGACCCAGTACTTC.

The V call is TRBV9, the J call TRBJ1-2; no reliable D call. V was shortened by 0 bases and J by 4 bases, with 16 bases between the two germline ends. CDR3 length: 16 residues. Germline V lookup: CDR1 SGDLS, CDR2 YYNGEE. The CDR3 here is CASSVVRGPGSYGYTF. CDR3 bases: TGTGCCAGCAGCGTAGTGCGAGGCCCGGGTTCCTATGGCTACACCTTC.

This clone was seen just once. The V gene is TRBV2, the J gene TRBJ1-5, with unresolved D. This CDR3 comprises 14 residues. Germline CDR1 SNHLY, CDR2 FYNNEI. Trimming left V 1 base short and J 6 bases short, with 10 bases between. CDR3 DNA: TGTGCCAGCAGTGAAGGTATGGGCCTTCAGCCCCAGCATTTT. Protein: CASSEGMGLQPQHF. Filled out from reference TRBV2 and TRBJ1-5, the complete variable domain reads EPEVTQTPSHQVTQMGQEVILRCVPISNHLYFYWYRQILGQKVEFLVSFYNNEISEKSEIFDDQFSVERPDGSNFTLKIRSTKLEDSAMYFCASSEGMGLQPQHFGDGTRLSIL.

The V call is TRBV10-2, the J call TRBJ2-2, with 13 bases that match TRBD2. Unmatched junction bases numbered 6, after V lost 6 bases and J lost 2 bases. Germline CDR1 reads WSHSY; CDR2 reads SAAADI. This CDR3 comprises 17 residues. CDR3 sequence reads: CASRGTSGTGNTGELFF. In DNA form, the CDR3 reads TGCGCCAGCAGGGGGACTAGCGGGACTGGAAACACCGGGGAGCTGTTTTTT.

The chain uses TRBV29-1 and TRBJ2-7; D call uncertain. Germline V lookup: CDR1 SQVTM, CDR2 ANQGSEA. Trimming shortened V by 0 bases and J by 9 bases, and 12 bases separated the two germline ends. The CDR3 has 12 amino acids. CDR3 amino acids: CSVEDLIAGQYF. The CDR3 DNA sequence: TGCAGCGTTGAAGATCTTATTGCCGGGCAGTACTTC.

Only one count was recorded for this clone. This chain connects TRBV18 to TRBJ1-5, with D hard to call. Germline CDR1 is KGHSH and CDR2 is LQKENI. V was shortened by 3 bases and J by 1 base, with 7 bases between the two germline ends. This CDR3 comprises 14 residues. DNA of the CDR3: TGTGCCAGCTCACCCGGAATGAGCAATCAGCCCCAGCATTTT. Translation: CASSPGMSNQPQHF.

As DNA, the CDR3 is TGTGCCAGCAGTAACCCCCCGGGACAGATGAACACTGAAGCTTTCTTT. This codes for CASSNPPGQMNTEAFF. The chain links TRBV5-6 to TRBJ1-1; TRBD1 agrees at 7 bases. V was clipped by 5 bases and J by 0 bases; unmatched bases: 10. The CDR3 is made up of 16 amino acids. Per germline, CDR1 SGHDT and CDR2 YYEEEE.

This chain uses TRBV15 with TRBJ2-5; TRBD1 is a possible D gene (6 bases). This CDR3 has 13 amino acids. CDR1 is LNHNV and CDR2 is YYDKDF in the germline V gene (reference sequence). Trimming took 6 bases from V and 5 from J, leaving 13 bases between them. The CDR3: CATRADRGETQYF. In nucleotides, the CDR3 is TGTGCCACCAGGGCGGACAGAGGGGAGACCCAGTACTTC.

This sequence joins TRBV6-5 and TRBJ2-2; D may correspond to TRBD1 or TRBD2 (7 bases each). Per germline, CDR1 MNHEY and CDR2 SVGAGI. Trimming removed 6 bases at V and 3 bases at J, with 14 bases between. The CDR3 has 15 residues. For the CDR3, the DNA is TGTGCCAGCAGCAGCTCAGGGGGGGACACCGGGGAGCTGTTTTTT. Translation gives CASSSSGGDTGELFF.

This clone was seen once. Here the CDR3 reads CASSLEEGPTYEQYF. The CDR3 DNA is TGCGCCAGCAGCTTGGAGGAGGGTCCTACCTACGAGCAGTACTTC. The V call is TRBV5-1, the J call TRBJ2-7; a weak D match, TRBD2 (6 bases). Deletions cut 0 bases from V and 2 bases from J, with 12 bases between. The CDR3 has 15 residues. Germline V gene sequence: CDR1 SGHRS, CDR2 YFSETQ.

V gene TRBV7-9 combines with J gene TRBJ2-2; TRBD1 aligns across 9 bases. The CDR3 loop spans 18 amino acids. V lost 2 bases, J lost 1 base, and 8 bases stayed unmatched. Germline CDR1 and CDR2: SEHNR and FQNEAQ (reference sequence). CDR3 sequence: CASSLSVQTGGNTGELFF. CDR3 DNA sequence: TGTGCCAGCAGCTTATCCGTTCAGACAGGGGGGAACACCGGGGAGCTGTTTTTT.

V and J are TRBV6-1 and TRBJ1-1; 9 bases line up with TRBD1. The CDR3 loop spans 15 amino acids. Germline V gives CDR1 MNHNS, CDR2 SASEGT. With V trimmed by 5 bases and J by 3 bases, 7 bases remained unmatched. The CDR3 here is CASSTLGQGDTEAFF. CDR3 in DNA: TGTGCCAGCAGTACCCTGGGACAGGGAGACACTGAAGCTTTCTTT.

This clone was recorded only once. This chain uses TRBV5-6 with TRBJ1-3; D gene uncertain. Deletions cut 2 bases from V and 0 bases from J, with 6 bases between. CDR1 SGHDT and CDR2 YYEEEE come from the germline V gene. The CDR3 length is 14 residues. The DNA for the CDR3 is TGTGCCAGCAGCTTCGCGTACTCTGGAAACACCATATATTTT. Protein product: CASSFAYSGNTIYF.

Here the CDR3 reads CASSFGAGGYYNEQFF. The DNA of the CDR3 is TGTGCCAGCAGCTTCGGAGCGGGAGGATATTACAATGAGCAGTTCTTC. The rearrangement joins TRBV11-2 to TRBJ2-1; 9 positions match TRBD2. CDR1 is SGHAT and CDR2 is FQNNGV in the germline V gene. Trimming removed 3 bases from V and 4 bases from J; junction bases left unmatched: 7. CDR3 length: 16 residues.

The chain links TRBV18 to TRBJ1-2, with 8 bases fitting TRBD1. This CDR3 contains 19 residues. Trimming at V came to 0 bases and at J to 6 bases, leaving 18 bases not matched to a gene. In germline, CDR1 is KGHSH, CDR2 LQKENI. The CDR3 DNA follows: TGTGCCAGCTCACCACCCCCCGCTGAGACAGGGGCCGCGTGGGATGGCTACACCTTC. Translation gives CASSPPPAETGAAWDGYTF.

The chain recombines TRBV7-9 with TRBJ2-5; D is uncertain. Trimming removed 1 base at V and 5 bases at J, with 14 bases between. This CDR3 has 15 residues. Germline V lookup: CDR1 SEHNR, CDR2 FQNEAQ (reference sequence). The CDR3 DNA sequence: TGTGCCAGCAGCTTAGGACCCACCGACGGGGAGACCCAGTACTTC. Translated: CASSLGPTDGETQYF.

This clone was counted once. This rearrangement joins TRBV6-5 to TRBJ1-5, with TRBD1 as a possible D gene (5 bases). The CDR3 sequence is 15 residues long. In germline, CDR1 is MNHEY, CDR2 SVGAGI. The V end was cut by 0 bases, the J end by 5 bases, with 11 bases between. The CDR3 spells CASSYSGDPYQPQHF. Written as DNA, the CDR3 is TGTGCCAGCAGTTACTCGGGGGACCCTTATCAGCCCCAGCATTTT.

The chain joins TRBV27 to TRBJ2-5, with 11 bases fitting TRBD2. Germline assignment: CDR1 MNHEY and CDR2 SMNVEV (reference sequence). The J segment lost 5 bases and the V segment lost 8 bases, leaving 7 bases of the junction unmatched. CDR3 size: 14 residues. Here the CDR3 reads CASALAGGGETQYF. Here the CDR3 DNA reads TGTGCCAGCGCCCTAGCGGGGGGTGGGGAGACCCAGTACTTC.

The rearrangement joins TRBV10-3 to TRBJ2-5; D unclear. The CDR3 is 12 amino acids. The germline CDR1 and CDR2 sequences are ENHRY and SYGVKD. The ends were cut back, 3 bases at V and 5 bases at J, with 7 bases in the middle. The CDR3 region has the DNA TGTGCCATCAGTGACATGTGGGAGACCCAGTACTTC. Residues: CAISDMWETQYF.

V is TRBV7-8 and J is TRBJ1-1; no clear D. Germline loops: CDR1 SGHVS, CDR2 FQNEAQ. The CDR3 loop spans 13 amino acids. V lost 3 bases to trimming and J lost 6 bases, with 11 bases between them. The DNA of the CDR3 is TGTGCCAGCAGCTTTGGACCTGTAGCTGAAGCTTTCTTT. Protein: CASSFGPVAEAFF.